This T cell receptor beta chain was captured by sequencing in a study of CD8 T cells in Susac syndrome. Study-level information: Patients with Susac syndrome who were sequenced included six with active disease and 8 or 9 in remission. There were Susac syndrome patients who were therapy-naive at blood draw, others on corticosteroids, and others on intravenous immunoglobulin alone.

Germline V gene data show CDR1 as LGHNA and CDR2 as YSLEER. This CDR3 region has 15 residues. Trimming shortened V by 4 bases and J by 4 bases, and 16 bases separated the two germline ends. RNA totalling about 0.5 to 1 ug underwent reverse transcription with random hexamers. The immunoSEQ assay covered 54 Vbeta and 13 Jbeta segments for CDR3. TCRdb re-analysed the immunoSEQ multiplex PCR reads in MiXCR, keeping a single row per CDR3 protein. The table includes over 150,000 distinct CDR3 sequences, approximately 94% detected once. Negative magnetic isolation gave CD8+ and CD4+ cells; FACS enriched CD8+ TEMRA.

The chain combines TRBV4-3 with TRBJ1-2; TRBD1 is a possible D gene (5 bases). The sample comprised CD4+ T cells from PBMCs. This receptor was taken from a human donor with Susac syndrome. The CDR3 is CASSLSGASSYGYTF. CDR3 DNA sequence: TGCGCCAGCAGCCTAAGTGGGGCGTCCAGCTATGGCTACACCTTC.